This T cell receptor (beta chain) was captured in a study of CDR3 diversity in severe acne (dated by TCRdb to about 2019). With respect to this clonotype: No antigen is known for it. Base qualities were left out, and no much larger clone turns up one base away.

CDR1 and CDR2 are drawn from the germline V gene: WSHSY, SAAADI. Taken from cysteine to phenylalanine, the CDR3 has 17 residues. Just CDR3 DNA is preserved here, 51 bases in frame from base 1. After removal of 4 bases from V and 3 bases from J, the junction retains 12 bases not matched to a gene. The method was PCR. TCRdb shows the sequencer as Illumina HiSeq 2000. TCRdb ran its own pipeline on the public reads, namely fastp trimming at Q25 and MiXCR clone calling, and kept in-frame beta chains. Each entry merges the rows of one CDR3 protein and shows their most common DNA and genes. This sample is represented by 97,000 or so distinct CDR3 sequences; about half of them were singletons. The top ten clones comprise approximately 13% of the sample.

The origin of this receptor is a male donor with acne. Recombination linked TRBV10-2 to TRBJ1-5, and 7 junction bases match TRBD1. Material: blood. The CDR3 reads CASSGQGDSGLNQPQHF. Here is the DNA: TGCGCCAGCAGTGGACAGGGAGACTCGGGGCTCAATCAGCCCCAGCATTTT.